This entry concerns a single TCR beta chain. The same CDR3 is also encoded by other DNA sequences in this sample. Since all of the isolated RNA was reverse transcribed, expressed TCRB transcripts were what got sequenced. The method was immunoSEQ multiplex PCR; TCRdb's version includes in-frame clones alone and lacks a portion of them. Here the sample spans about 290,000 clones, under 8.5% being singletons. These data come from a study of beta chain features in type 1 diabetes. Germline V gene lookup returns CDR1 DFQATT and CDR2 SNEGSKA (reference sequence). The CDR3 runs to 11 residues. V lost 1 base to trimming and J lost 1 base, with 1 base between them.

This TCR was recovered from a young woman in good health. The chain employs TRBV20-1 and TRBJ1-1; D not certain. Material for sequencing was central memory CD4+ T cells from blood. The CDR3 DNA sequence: TGCAGTGCTAGAGGGAACACTGAAGCTTTCTTT. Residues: CSARGNTEAFF.